This TCR beta chain was documented in a study of Graves' ophthalmopathy and Graves' hyperthyroidism (dated by TCRdb to 2016 to 2019). Turning to the overall study: Peripheral blood was collected at initial diagnosis, before any treatment. After sampling, hyperthyroidism patients received methimazole starting at 30 mg daily, and ophthalmopathy patients received high-dose intravenous methylprednisolone. To explore V-J signatures distinguishing ophthalmopathy from hyperthyroidism, a discovery set of roughly 98 patients (roughly 45 ophthalmopathy, about 57 stable hyperthyroidism) was enrolled. In five or six hyperthyroidism patients, T-cell repertoires of thyroid tissue and blood were compared. To tell Graves' ophthalmopathy apart from Graves' hyperthyroidism, and to predict which patients would progress to ophthalmopathy, the study relied on TCR beta repertoire signatures. In total, 135 blood samples were TCR-sequenced: some 43 ophthalmopathy, 75 hyperthyroidism and approximately 17 hyperthyroidism-to-ophthalmopathy patients. The approximately 97 discovery patients were randomly divided into training and test sets at a 7:3 ratio. The independent validation cohort included 18 to 20 hyperthyroidism patients plus 17 patients who later progressed from hyperthyroidism to ophthalmopathy. What the research found in general, with its limitations: In cross-validation, the 13-signature model distinguished ophthalmopathy from stable hyperthyroidism with about 90% sensitivity and 81.08% specificity, while in the test set the corresponding values were about 80% and 75%. In validation, the model predicted ophthalmopathy progression with about 71% sensitivity and 72.22% specificity; 12 predicted patients were CT-confirmed with GO in a median of approximately six months. No statistical method was used to predetermine the sample size, and group allocation was not hidden from the investigators. Among expanded thyroid clonotypes with frequency above 0.001, most also showed up in blood, which suggests that blood repertoires may reflect the thyroid immune response.

For repertoire sequencing, TCR beta CDR3 regions were amplified from RNA transcripts. HTBI primers and the Qiagen OneStep RT-PCR kit were used in a first-round RT-PCR, which was followed by a second-round multiplex PCR, size selection and purification. Sequencing of the libraries was carried out on an Illumina HiSeq2000 in paired-end mode with 100 bp reads. Per the source publication's procedure: SOAPnuke was used for read processing, and reads with adapters, uncalled bases, a mean Phred below 15, or no exact constant-primer or identifier match were discarded. COPE v1.2.5 was used to merge the high-quality paired reads. Each unique nucleotide sequence was defined as a clonotype, and clonotypes were aligned to IMGT TRB V, D and J references with MiTCR v1.1. Only V-J combinations with frequency above 0.0001 were analysed, covering 99.2% of repertoires. For each V-J combination, a TCR clonal expansion and chaos score was defined as F50 clonal expansion divided by the chaos observed in the TCRdist matrix. Welch's t-statistics and random forest were used to reduce features to approximately 13 V-J combinations, which were fed into a naive Bayes classifier. The similarity between thyroid and blood repertoires was quantified using the Morisita-Horn index. TCRdb cleaned the public reads at Q25 with fastp, built clones with MiXCR and kept in-frame beta chains. Entries that share a CDR3 protein sequence are merged under the most common genes and DNA. These V and J calls derive from TCRdb rather than the authors' analysis. This sample lists roughly 160,000 distinct CDR3 sequences; just under 40% were detected once. Nearly 9% of the sample comes from the top ten.

The table lists this clonotype with many counts. The antigen it recognizes is unknown. Base qualities are not recorded, but no much larger clone differs from it by a single base. Based on the germline V gene (reference sequence), the CDR1 and CDR2 sequences are DFQATT and SNEGSKA. The CDR3 numbers 11 residues from cysteine through phenylalanine. The only DNA kept is the CDR3, 33 bases in frame from the first base. V lost 5 bases and J lost 3 bases; the stretch between them is 7 bases long. Ophthalmopathy patients had moderately to severely active disease, Clinical Activity Score of at least 3, NOSPECS grade of at least 4, and disease duration under 3 months. Patients with other autoimmune diseases, uncontrolled infections, pregnancy or lactation were excluded from the study. Diagnosis relied on clinical symptoms, serum thyroxine, TRAb, thyroid ultrasound and orbital computed tomography. Using Ficoll-Paque density gradient centrifugation, PBMCs were isolated from 10 ml of fresh peripheral blood. Trizol reagent was used to extract the total RNA, and its quality was then checked on an Agilent 2100 Bioanalyzer.

Sequenced input: peripheral blood. The chain uses TRBV20-1 and TRBJ1-1; no confident D gene assignment can be made. The clonotype comes from a man in his thirties or forties with Graves' ophthalmopathy. Donor details come from another sample of the same person, matched by shared clones. The nucleotide sequence is given as TGCAGTGCTCCAGTTGACACTGAAGCTTTCTTT. It codes for CSAPVDTEAFF.